The present T cell receptor (beta chain) was sequenced within a study of identical twins. This clonotype came up a few times. As yet, its antigen is unknown. Unique molecular identifiers were present on cDNA, and template switching added a universal primer site. TCRdb redid the calling of the 5' RACE reads with MiXCR, one entry per CDR3 protein. The sample contains about 210,000 distinct CDR3 sequences, about a tenth of which appear only once. V was pared by 10 bases and J by 9 bases, with 8 bases of the junction left unmatched. CDR1 is WSHSY and CDR2 is SAAADI in the germline V gene. The CDR3 is 14 amino acids. Findings and caveats of the study: The abundant beta clonotypes from cord blood had fewer insertions, and memory repertoires had none of this.

Each donor (without exception) was a healthy Caucasian. The sequencing sample was made of memory (CD45RO+) T cells sorted from blood. The rearrangement links TRBV10-2 to TRBJ2-1; the match to TRBD2 covers 14 bases. This receptor was identified in a woman in her late teens or twenties in good health. The DNA for the CDR3 is TGCGCCACTTCCGGGACTAGCGGGAGAAGTGAGCAGTTCTTC. Its translation is CATSGTSGRSEQFF.